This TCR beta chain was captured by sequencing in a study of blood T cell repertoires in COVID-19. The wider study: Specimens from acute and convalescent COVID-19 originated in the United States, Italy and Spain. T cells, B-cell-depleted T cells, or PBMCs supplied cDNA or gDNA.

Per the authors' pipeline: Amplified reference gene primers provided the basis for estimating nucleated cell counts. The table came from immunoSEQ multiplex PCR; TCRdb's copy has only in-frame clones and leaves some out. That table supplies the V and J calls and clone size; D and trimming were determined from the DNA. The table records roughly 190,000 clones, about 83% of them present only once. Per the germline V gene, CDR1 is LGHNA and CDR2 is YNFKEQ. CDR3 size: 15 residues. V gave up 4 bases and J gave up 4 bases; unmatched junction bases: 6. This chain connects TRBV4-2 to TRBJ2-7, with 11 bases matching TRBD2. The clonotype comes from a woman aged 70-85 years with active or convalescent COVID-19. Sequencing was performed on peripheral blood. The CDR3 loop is CASSPLAGGVYEQYF. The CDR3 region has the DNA TGTGCCAGCAGCCCTCTAGCGGGAGGAGTGTACGAGCAGTACTTC.